Listed below are T cell receptor beta chains from one sample, sequenced in a study of early T cells in non-severe SARS-CoV-2 infection. TCRdb re-analysed the 5' RACE reads in MiXCR, keeping a single row per CDR3 protein. Among around 67,000 distinct CDR3 sequences, over 9.5% were seen once, and the ten largest hold 5% to 7.5%. The sample consisted of whole blood. The receptor set was obtained from an adult who was a healthcare worker with PCR-confirmed SARS-CoV-2 infection or an uninfected control (not recorded which). The CDR3 runs from the conserved cysteine through the conserved F or W. The D gene is left open where the match is weak. Only part of the rows carry a size: once, few, many, or a class if the clone is expanded.

TGTGCCAGCAGTTTCTCGGGACAGAACACTGAAGCTTTCTTT CASSFSGQNTEAFF TRBJ1-1 - - TRBV12-3/TRBV12-4
TGCGCCAGCAGTAAGGGGACGGAGCAATATGGCTACACCTTC CASSKGTEQYGYTF TRBJ1-2 - - TRBV4-1
TGTGCCAGCGGCGTCTTGTCGGCAGATGAGCAGTTCTTC CASGVLSADEQFF TRBJ2-1 many - TRBV2
TGTGCCAGCAGCTTAGGCGACATCGGGACAGATACGCAGTATTTT CASSLGDIGTDTQYF TRBJ2-3 many - TRBV11-2
TGTGCCAGCAGCACAGGGGGCATAGGAAACACCATATATTTT CASSTGGIGNTIYF TRBJ1-3 many TRBD1 TRBV6-6
TGTGCCAGCAATGACAGGGGGGGCGATCAGCCCCAGCATTTT CASNDRGGDQPQHF TRBJ1-5 few TRBD1 TRBV2
TGCGCCAGCAGCCCCGGACAGAGTGCAGAGACCCAGTACTTC CASSPGQSAETQYF TRBJ2-5 few - TRBV5-1
TGCAGCGTTGAAGGCCGCATCTCCTACAATGAGCAGTTCTTC CSVEGRISYNEQFF TRBJ2-1 many - TRBV29-1
TGTGCCAGCAGCTCGGGAGTGTACGAGCAGTACTTC CASSSGVYEQYF TRBJ2-7 few - TRBV11-2
TGTGCCAGCAGCTCACAGGGGGACACCGGGGAGCTGTTTTTT CASSSQGDTGELFF TRBJ2-2 many TRBD1 TRBV6-6
TGTGCCAGCAGCCAATTTGGGGGTATCGGGAGAGAGACCCAGTACTTC CASSQFGGIGRETQYF TRBJ2-5 - - TRBV3-1
TGCGCCAGCGGCGGGGGGCGCGGCACAGATACGCAGTATTTT CASGGGRGTDTQYF TRBJ2-3 - TRBD2 TRBV5-1
TGTGCCAGCAGCTTAGCGCAGGACAAACCTTGGGAGACCCAGTACTTC CASSLAQDKPWETQYF TRBJ2-5 many - TRBV7-2
TGTGCCAGCGCTAAGCGGGAGGGCCGGGAGACCCAGTACTTC CASAKREGRETQYF TRBJ2-5 - TRBD2 TRBV9
TGTGCCAGCACCCTGGGGACTAGCGGGAGATACAATGAGCAGTTCTTC CASTLGTSGRYNEQFF TRBJ2-1 few TRBD2 TRBV5-4
TGTGCCAGCAGCCACGAAGGACTTCTCAATCAGCCCCAGCATTTT CASSHEGLLNQPQHF TRBJ1-5 - - TRBV9
TGTGCCAGCAGCGGGAGCGGGAGTACAAGGGATACGCAGTATTTT CASSGSGSTRDTQYF TRBJ2-3 many TRBD2 TRBV7-3
TGTGCCAGCAGCAAAGTTCTCGCAGTCGAGCAGTACTTC CASSKVLAVEQYF TRBJ2-7 few - TRBV21-1
TGTGCCAGCAGCTTGGAGGGACAGGGTAACACCGGGGAGCTGTTTTTT CASSLEGQGNTGELFF TRBJ2-2 many TRBD1 TRBV5-4
TGTGCCAGCAGCTTAGTTGGGACCCCGTCCGCCACAGATACGCAGTATTTT CASSLVGTPSATDTQYF TRBJ2-3 few - TRBV7-9
TGCAGTGCTAGACGGGACAGTTGGGGAGAAAAACTGTTTTTT CSARRDSWGEKLFF TRBJ1-4 few TRBD1 TRBV20-1
TGTGCCACCAGCAGATCGGGGGGACAGGGGAGGACCAAAAACATTCAGTACTTC CATSRSGGQGRTKNIQYF TRBJ2-4 many TRBD1 TRBV15
TGTGCCAGCAGCGCGGGGGTGAATGAGCAGTTCTTC CASSAGVNEQFF TRBJ2-1 few - TRBV9
TGCGCCAGCAGCTGGCAGGGTTCGCCAGCTTTCTTT CASSWQGSPAFF TRBJ1-1 many - TRBV5-1
TGTGCCAGCAGCTTATCTACTGGAAACAATGAGCAGTTCTTC CASSLSTGNNEQFF TRBJ2-1 many - TRBV11-2
TGCGCCAGCAGAAGTAGCGGGATGAAGGAGACCCAGTACTTC CASRSSGMKETQYF TRBJ2-5 - TRBD2 TRBV5-1
TGTGCCAGCAGATCCGGACTAGCGGGGTACTACGAGCAGTACTTC CASRSGLAGYYEQYF TRBJ2-7 - TRBD2 TRBV6-2/TRBV6-3
TGCAGTGCTTCTCCCATGACTAGCGGGCCCACAGATACGCAGTATTTT CSASPMTSGPTDTQYF TRBJ2-3 - TRBD2 TRBV20-1
TGCAGCGCCCGGACAGGGGGGACCGGGGAGCTGTTTTTT CSARTGGTGELFF TRBJ2-2 - TRBD1 TRBV29-1
TGTGCCAGCAGCTTGGGGGCGCGCGGGCAGTATTTT CASSLGARGQYF TRBJ2-3 - - TRBV7-9
TGTGCCTTGGGGACAGGGCCACCTGAAGCTTTCTTT CALGTGPPEAFF TRBJ1-1 few TRBD1 TRBV30
TGTGCCAGCAGTTACAATCCTCCTGGCATTCAGTACTTC CASSYNPPGIQYF TRBJ2-4 many - TRBV6-2/TRBV6-3
TGTGCCAGCAGTGATCGGGCTTCAGGGGCCGGGACTAGGTACGAGCAGTACTTC CASSDRASGAGTRYEQYF TRBJ2-7 few TRBD2 TRBV6-1
TGTGCCAGCAGCCCCCGGACTAGTCCCGATACGCAGTATTTT CASSPRTSPDTQYF TRBJ2-3 - TRBD2 TRBV7-2
TGTGCCAGCAGCTTGGGGGACAGTCTCGAGACCCAGTACTTC CASSLGDSLETQYF TRBJ2-5 few TRBD1 TRBV7-2
TGTGCCAGCAATTGGGGGTTAGCAGATACGCAGTATTTT CASNWGLADTQYF TRBJ2-3 - - TRBV7-8
TGTGCCTACAGCCCCATCGGGGAGCTGTTTTTT CAYSPIGELFF TRBJ2-2 many - TRBV6-2/TRBV6-3
TGCAGCGTTGGGACTAGCGGTCACCGCTCCTACAATGAGCAGTTCTTC CSVGTSGHRSYNEQFF TRBJ2-1 - TRBD2 TRBV29-1
TGTGCCAGCAGCTTAAATCTAGCGGGGGACGAGCAGTACTTC CASSLNLAGDEQYF TRBJ2-7 few TRBD2 TRBV11-2
TGTGCCAGCAGCCCGCAAAACTACGAGCAGTACTTC CASSPQNYEQYF TRBJ2-7 few - TRBV14
TGTGCCAACAGACCGGAGGCGGGCACAGATACGCAGTATTTT CANRPEAGTDTQYF TRBJ2-3 - - TRBV5-4
TGTGCCAGCAGCCCCCGCCCGGGCACCGGGGAGCTGTTTTTT CASSPRPGTGELFF TRBJ2-2 few - TRBV12-3/TRBV12-4
TGTGCCAGCAGCTGGGACACTACCTTAACTGAAGCTTTCTTT CASSWDTTLTEAFF TRBJ1-1 few - TRBV7-9
TGTGCCATCAGTGAAAACCAGGGACTAGCGGGAGCAGATACGCAGTATTTT CAISENQGLAGADTQYF TRBJ2-3 many TRBD2 TRBV10-3
TGCAGCGTCCCCTACGAAGGGCTAGCGGGAGTTCGGGAGCAGTACTTC CSVPYEGLAGVREQYF TRBJ2-7 few TRBD2 TRBV29-1
TGTGCCAGCAGCGGGATTCGGGACAATCAGCCCCAGCATTTT CASSGIRDNQPQHF TRBJ1-5 - - TRBV7-9
TGTGCCAGCAGTTTTTCGATCCCCCAACTAGCGGAGAAAGAGACCCAGTACTTC CASSFSIPQLAEKETQYF TRBJ2-5 many TRBD2 TRBV12-3/TRBV12-4
TGTGCCTGGACTTTCCACGGGGGTTACGAGCAGTACTTC CAWTFHGGYEQYF TRBJ2-7 - - TRBV30
TGTGCCAGCAGTTCTGGACTTATTAATTCACCCCTCCACTTT CASSSGLINSPLHF TRBJ1-6 - - TRBV6-6
TGTGCCAGCTCACAAACGGGACAGCCGCTTTACGAGCAGTACTTC CASSQTGQPLYEQYF TRBJ2-7 many TRBD1 TRBV18
TGTGCCAGCAGCTTAGGGGCCCGTCCAGGAGGCTACACCTTC CASSLGARPGGYTF TRBJ1-2 - - TRBV7-2
TGTGCCAGCAGTGCGACAGGGGACTATGGCTACACCTTC CASSATGDYGYTF TRBJ1-2 many TRBD1 TRBV6-1
TGTGCCAGCAGCCCGATGGGACAGGGCCAAGAGACCCAGTACTTC CASSPMGQGQETQYF TRBJ2-5 few TRBD1 TRBV9
TGTGCCAGCAGCGTAGGGCAGCAAGAGACCCAGTACTTC CASSVGQQETQYF TRBJ2-5 few - TRBV9
TGTGCCACCAGTGATTCCAAGACAGGTGGCTACGAGCAGTACTTC CATSDSKTGGYEQYF TRBJ2-7 - - TRBV24-1
TGTGCCAGCAGTTTAGCGCTAGAGGAAAAACTGTTTTTT CASSLALEEKLFF TRBJ1-4 many - TRBV12-3/TRBV12-4
TGTGCCAGCTCACGAGAGGTGCCTTCCGGGAATACCGGGGAGCTGTTTTTT CASSREVPSGNTGELFF TRBJ2-2 - - TRBV18